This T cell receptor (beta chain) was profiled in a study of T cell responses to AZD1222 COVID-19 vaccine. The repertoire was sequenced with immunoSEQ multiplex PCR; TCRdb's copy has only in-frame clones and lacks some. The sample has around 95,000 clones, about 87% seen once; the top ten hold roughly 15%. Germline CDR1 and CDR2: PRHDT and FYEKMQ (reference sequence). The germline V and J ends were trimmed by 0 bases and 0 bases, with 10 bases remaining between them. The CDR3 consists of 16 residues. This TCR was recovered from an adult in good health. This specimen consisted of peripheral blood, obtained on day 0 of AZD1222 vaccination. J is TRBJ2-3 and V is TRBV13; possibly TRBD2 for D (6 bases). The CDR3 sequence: CASSLGAGMSTDTQYF. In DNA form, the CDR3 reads TGTGCCAGCAGCTTAGGGGCGGGAATGAGCACAGATACGCAGTATTTT. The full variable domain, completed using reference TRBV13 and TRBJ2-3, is AAGVIQSPRHLIKEKRETATLKCYPIPRHDTVYWYQQGPGQDPQFLISFYEKMQSDKGSIPDRFSAQQFSDYHSELNMSSLELGDSALYFCASSLGAGMSTDTQYFGPGTRLTVL.